Each of the 30 T cell receptor beta chains below was sequenced from the same sample in a study of identical twins' blood T cells. TCRdb analysed the 5' RACE reads with MiXCR anew, one entry per CDR3 protein. The table records 400,000 or so distinct CDR3 sequences, about 28% of them present only once. The sample taken for sequencing was PBMCs. All receptors come from a woman aged 18-49 years in good health.

This clonotype was counted between two and nine times. The rearrangement links TRBV5-1 to TRBJ1-5; possible D gene TRBD1, 5 bases. The CDR3 runs to 15 residues. Per the germline V gene, CDR1 is SGHRS and CDR2 is YFSETQ. The germline V and J ends were trimmed by 2 bases and 3 bases, with 12 bases remaining between them. CDR3 DNA sequence: TGCGCCAGCAGCTTCACAGGCCACCCCAATCAGCCCCAGCATTTT. This encodes CASSFTGHPNQPQHF.

The genes are TRBV3-1 and TRBJ1-6; 7 nucleotides align to TRBD1. The CDR3 loop spans 15 amino acids. The germline gives CDR1 LGHDT, CDR2 YNNKEL (reference sequence). J lost 8 bases, V lost 2 bases, and 6 bases had no gene match. The CDR3 nucleotides are TGTGCCAGCAGCCAATCCTACACAGGGGATTCACCCCTCCACTTT. It codes for CASSQSYTGDSPLHF.

The gene calls are TRBV19 and TRBJ1-2, with 10 bases matching TRBD1. CDR1 and CDR2 (germline): LNHDA, SQIVND (reference sequence). The CDR3 is 13 amino acids. The V segment lost 8 bases and the J segment 5 bases; nucleotides outside the gene matches: 5. The CDR3 reads CASVGQGRYGYTF. The CDR3 nucleotides are TGTGCCAGTGTGGGACAGGGGAGGTATGGCTACACCTTC.

The rearrangement joins TRBV28 to TRBJ2-1; no clear D gene. Germline V gene sequence: CDR1 MDHEN, CDR2 SYDVKM. V lost 6 bases and J lost 8, with 8 bases in between. This CDR3 contains 11 residues. CDR3: CASSIIDEQFF. CDR3 in DNA: TGTGCCAGCAGCATAATCGATGAGCAGTTCTTC.

This clonotype was seen only a few times. The V gene is TRBV5-1, the J gene TRBJ1-1; the match to TRBD1 covers 7 bases. CDR3 length: 14 amino acids. The germline gives CDR1 SGHRS, CDR2 YFSETQ. Trimming cost V 4 bases and J 5 bases; bases outside gene matches: 8. As DNA, the CDR3 is TGCGCCAGCAGCCAACAGGGGCGAATGACTGAAGCTTTCTTT. Its translation: CASSQQGRMTEAFF.

This chain uses TRBV6-5 with TRBJ1-1; tentative D call: TRBD1 (5 bases). In germline, CDR1 is MNHEY, CDR2 SVGAGI. The CDR3 sequence is 14 residues long. V was pared by 5 bases and J by 11 bases, with 21 bases between. CDR3 loop: CASSPSGPRLRAFF. DNA for the CDR3: TGTGCCAGCAGTCCTTCGGGACCCCGTCTGCGGGCTTTCTTT.

This chain joins TRBV20-1 and TRBJ1-2, with a possible D match to TRBD1 (6 bases). From germline, CDR1 is DFQATT and CDR2 SNEGSKA (reference sequence). The CDR3 is 14 amino acids. Trimming took off 7 bases at V and 4 bases at J, with 19 bases between the two ends. The CDR3 DNA sequence: TGCAGTGTCACACAGGGATACAATAGCTATGGCTACACCTTC. It yields the protein CSVTQGYNSYGYTF.

The V call is TRBV12-5, the J call TRBJ2-7; 10 bases match TRBD2. V dropped 6 bases and J dropped 2; count of bases not matched to a gene: 7. Germline V lookup: CDR1 LGHNT, CDR2 FRNRAP. This CDR3 contains 15 residues. CDR3 protein: CASGPSLAGAYEQYF. The CDR3 coding sequence is TGTGCTAGTGGCCCTTCTCTAGCGGGGGCCTACGAGCAGTACTTC.

In its sample, this clonotype was seen a few times. The gene calls are TRBV19 and TRBJ1-5; no firm D call. The germline V gene encodes CDR1 LNHDA and CDR2 SQIVND (reference sequence). The CDR3 consists of 12 residues. Trimming cost V 3 bases and J 7 bases, with 7 bases left between them. The CDR3, as DNA: TGTGCCAGTAGTATTTGGCGGCAGCCCCAGCATTTT. It codes for CASSIWRQPQHF.

The chain carries TRBV5-6 and TRBJ1-1; D unresolved. Germline CDR1 and CDR2: SGHDT and YYEEEE. V was shortened by 4 bases and J by 6 bases, with 16 bases between the two germline ends. This CDR3 comprises 14 residues. The CDR3 coding sequence is TGTGCCAGCAGCGGAATGGACGGACGCGCTGAAGCTTTCTTT. As protein: CASSGMDGRAEAFF.

The chain joins TRBV3-1 to TRBJ1-1; 7 bases are shared with TRBD1. The germline gives CDR1 LGHDT, CDR2 YNNKEL (reference sequence). The CDR3 is 15 amino acids. V lost 8 bases and J lost 3; bases outside the gene matches: 12. In DNA form, the CDR3 reads TGTGCCAGCGGCCGGGGGACAGATATGGACACTGAAGCTTTCTTT. This encodes CASGRGTDMDTEAFF.

This chain uses TRBV7-6 with TRBJ2-1, with D tentatively TRBD2 (9 bases). Germline CDR1 and CDR2: SGHVS and FNYEAQ. V lost 5 bases and J 3 bases, leaving 20 bases between the germline ends. The CDR3 has 17 residues. The CDR3 sequence is CASSGQGLALSYNEQFF. The CDR3 DNA is TGTGCCAGCAGCGGACAGGGACTAGCCCTAAGCTACAATGAGCAGTTCTTC. Combining the CDR3 with reference TRBV7-6 and TRBJ2-1 gives the whole variable domain GAGVSQSPRYKVTKRGQDVALRCDPISGHVSLYWYRQALGQGPEFLTYFNYEAQQDKSGLPNDRFSAERPEGSISTLTIQRTEQRDSAMYRCASSGQGLALSYNEQFFGPGTRLTVL.

This sequence joins TRBV28 and TRBJ2-1, with a weak D call TRBD2 (5 bases). This CDR3 is 14 amino acids long. V dropped 1 base and J dropped 15 bases, with 19 bases sitting between them. Per germline, CDR1 MDHEN and CDR2 SYDVKM. The CDR3 sequence is CASSLFRDNYIVFF. CDR3 coding DNA: TGTGCCAGCAGTTTATTCCGGGATAATTATATAGTGTTCTTC.

Only a few counts were recorded for this clonotype. V and J are TRBV3-1 and TRBJ2-3, with TRBD2 identical over 10 bases. The germline CDR1 and CDR2 sequences are LGHDT and YNNKEL (reference sequence). Trimming cost V 2 bases and J 4 bases; bases outside gene matches: 9. The CDR3 is made up of 17 amino acids. DNA for the CDR3: TGTGCCAGCAGCCAACCTTTACTAGCGGGGAACGCAGATACGCAGTATTTT. Its protein is CASSQPLLAGNADTQYF.

The chain has TRBV4-3 and TRBJ1-5; D remains ambiguous. Germline assignment: CDR1 LGHNA and CDR2 YSLEER. The CDR3 consists of 14 residues. V was trimmed by 6 bases and J by 2 bases, leaving 11 bases between them. This CDR3 reads CASSLHGGNQPQHF. The DNA of the CDR3 is TGCGCCAGCAGTCTCCACGGGGGCAATCAGCCCCAGCATTTT.

With regard to this clonotype: A read error may explain this, as a much larger clone is one base away. The chain recombines TRBV30 with TRBJ2-3, with D hard to call. V lost 8 bases and J 3 bases, leaving 15 bases between the germline ends. This CDR3 spans 13 amino acids. CDR1 is GTSNPN and CDR2 is SVGIG in the germline V gene (reference sequence). The chain's CDR3 is CALAAQATDTQYF. CDR3 sequence (DNA): TGTGCCCTGGCGGCCCAGGCGACAGATACGCAGTATTTT. Filled out from reference TRBV30 and TRBJ2-3, the complete variable domain reads SQTIHQWPATLVQPVGSPLSLECTVEGTSNPNLYWYRQAAGRGLQLLFYSVGIGQISSEVPQNLSASRPQDRQFILSSKKLLLSDSGFYLCALAAQATDTQYFGPGTRLTVL.

The chain links TRBV19 to TRBJ1-1; D is unresolved. The germline V and J ends were trimmed by 7 bases and 4 bases, with 10 bases remaining between them. Germline assignment: CDR1 LNHDA and CDR2 SQIVND (reference sequence). The CDR3 contains 12 residues. CDR3: CASISQSTEAFF. The DNA of the CDR3 is TGTGCCAGTATCTCCCAGAGCACTGAAGCTTTCTTT.

A word on this clonotype: A much larger clone lies one base from this, so it may be a read error. The gene calls are TRBV6-4 and TRBJ2-3; 9 bases agree with TRBD2. The V gene end was trimmed by 2 bases and the J gene end by 8 bases; junction bases not matched to a gene: 8. The CDR3 loop spans 15 amino acids. Germline V CDR1 and CDR2: MRHNA, SNTAGT. CDR3 sequence reads: CASSDQRGDIGTQYF. CDR3 DNA: TGTGCCAGCAGTGACCAGCGGGGGGACATAGGTACGCAGTATTTT.

This chain uses TRBV28 with TRBJ2-5, with TRBD2 matching 7 bases. V lost 5 bases to trimming and J lost 5 bases; unmatched junction nucleotides: 8. The germline gives CDR1 MDHEN, CDR2 SYDVKM. This CDR3 region has 14 residues. This CDR3 is CASSSGAGRETQYF. CDR3 bases: TGTGCCAGCAGTAGCGGGGCAGGGAGGGAGACCCAGTACTTC.

The V and J genes are TRBV27 and TRBJ2-7, with TRBD2 as a possible D gene (5 bases). The CDR3 has 13 amino acids. V was trimmed by 5 bases and J by 7 bases, leaving 15 bases between them. The germline CDR1 and CDR2 sequences are MNHEY and SMNVEV (reference sequence). CDR3 loop: CASSPSTIQEQYF. In DNA form, the CDR3 reads TGTGCCAGCAGTCCATCGACTATCCAAGAGCAGTACTTC.

The V and J genes are TRBV3-1 and TRBJ1-6; possible D gene TRBD1, 5 bases. CDR3 length equals 13 residues. Germline V gene lookup returns CDR1 LGHDT and CDR2 YNNKEL (reference sequence). V lost 8 bases and J 8 bases, leaving 13 bases between the germline ends. The CDR3 coding sequence is TGTGCCAGCTCCGGGGCGCGGGATTCACCCCTCCACTTT. Translation gives CASSGARDSPLHF.

The sample holds many counts of this clonotype. The rearrangement links TRBV5-4 to TRBJ1-3; 9 bases are a match to TRBD1. The CDR3 sequence is 16 residues long. The J segment lost 3 bases and the V segment lost 0 bases, leaving 4 bases of the junction unmatched. Per the germline V gene, CDR1 is SGHNT and CDR2 is YYREEE (reference sequence). The CDR3 coding sequence is TGTGCCAGCAGCTTGGCCGGGACAGGGTTTGGAAACACCATATATTTT. This encodes CASSLAGTGFGNTIYF.

This chain uses TRBV12-3 or TRBV12-4 with TRBJ1-4, with D tentatively TRBD1 (5 bases). The CDR3 consists of 14 residues. Trimming removed 8 bases at V and 7 bases at J, with 17 bases between. CDR3 amino acids: CASFPQGVGEKLFF. The CDR3 coding sequence is TGTGCCAGCTTTCCCCAGGGCGTCGGTGAAAAACTGTTTTTT.

V and J are TRBV15 and TRBJ1-1; D is ambiguous. CDR1 is LNHNV, CDR2 YYDKDF, per germline (reference sequence). The CDR3 loop spans 13 amino acids. V was clipped by 3 bases and J by 8 bases, with 13 bases between them. CDR3: CATSRDGREEAFF. CDR3 DNA sequence: TGTGCCACCAGCAGGGACGGACGGGAAGAAGCTTTCTTT.

As regards this clonotype: Since the CDR3 does not end with the conserved phenylalanine or tryptophan, this likely comes from a read error. This rearrangement joins TRBV6-2 or TRBV6-3 to TRBJ2-3; the D gene is possibly TRBD2 (5 bases). Trimming cost V 2 bases and J 12 bases, with 9 bases left between them. Germline V gives CDR1 MNHEY, CDR2 SVGEGT. The CDR3 consists of 11 residues. CDR3 sequence (DNA): TGTGCCAGCAGTTACCCGGGGAATCAGTATCTT. Translating gives CASSYPGNQYL.

This chain connects TRBV20-1 to TRBJ2-3, with TRBD1 matching over 7 bases. CDR1 is DFQATT, CDR2 SNEGSKA, per germline (reference sequence). There are 16 residues in the CDR3. The ends lost 1 base at V and 2 bases at J; junction bases unmatched: 9. CDR3 in amino acids: CSARARDRYYTDTQYF. CDR3 DNA: TGCAGTGCTAGAGCTCGGGACAGATATTACACAGATACGCAGTATTTT.

This clonotype was seen a handful of times. This chain joins TRBV20-1 and TRBJ1-1; 9 bases map to TRBD1. The CDR3 has 13 amino acids. Germline loops: CDR1 DFQATT, CDR2 SNEGSKA (reference sequence). The V and J ends lost 5 bases and 5 bases, in that order; junction bases with no gene match: 6. This chain's CDR3 is CSASGQGGTEAFF. The CDR3 region has the DNA TGCAGTGCTTCGGGACAGGGCGGAACTGAAGCTTTCTTT.

On this clonotype itself: Just one base apart from a much larger clone, this may be a read error. This sequence joins TRBV6-6 and TRBJ1-5; possible D gene TRBD1, 6 bases. This CDR3 region has 16 residues. From germline, CDR1 is MNHNY and CDR2 SVGAGI (reference sequence). V lost 5 bases, J lost 7 bases, and 21 bases lay in between. CDR3 protein: CASSLHPQDRDQPQHF. The CDR3 coding sequence is TGTGCCAGCAGTCTACATCCCCAGGACAGAGACCAGCCCCAGCATTTT.

V and J are TRBV5-6 and TRBJ2-7; 8 nucleotides agree with TRBD1. This CDR3 has 17 residues. CDR1 is SGHDT and CDR2 is YYEEEE in the germline V gene. With 3 bases clipped from V and 3 bases from J, the junction kept 14 bases outside the gene matches. For the CDR3, the DNA is TGTGCCAGCAGCTCTTTACTTGACAGGGGAATATACTACGAGCAGTACTTC. Its protein is CASSSLLDRGIYYEQYF.

This clonotype was picked up a small number of times. The J gene is TRBJ1-1, the V gene TRBV13; 7 bases agree with TRBD1. The CDR3 contains 14 residues. V dropped 2 bases and J dropped 1; count of bases not matched to a gene: 1. Germline lookup yields CDR1 PRHDT and CDR2 FYEKMQ (reference sequence). The CDR3 reads CASSLNRGNTEAFF. The DNA of the CDR3 is TGTGCCAGCAGCTTAAACAGGGGGAACACTGAAGCTTTCTTT. The full variable domain, rest sourced from reference TRBV13 and TRBJ1-1, is AAGVIQSPRHLIKEKRETATLKCYPIPRHDTVYWYQQGPGQDPQFLISFYEKMQSDKGSIPDRFSAQQFSDYHSELNMSSLELGDSALYFCASSLNRGNTEAFFGQGTRLTVV.